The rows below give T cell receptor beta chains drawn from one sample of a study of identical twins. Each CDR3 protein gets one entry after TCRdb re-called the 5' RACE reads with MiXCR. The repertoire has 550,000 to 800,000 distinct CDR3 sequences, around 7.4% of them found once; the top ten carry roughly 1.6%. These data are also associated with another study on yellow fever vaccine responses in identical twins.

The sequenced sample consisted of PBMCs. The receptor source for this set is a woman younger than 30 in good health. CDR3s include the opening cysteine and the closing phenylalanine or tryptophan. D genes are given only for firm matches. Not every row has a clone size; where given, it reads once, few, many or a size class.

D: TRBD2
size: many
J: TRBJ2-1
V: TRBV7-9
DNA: TGTGCCAGCAGACAGAGCGGGGGGATTTACAATGAGCAGTTCTTC
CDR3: CASRQSGGIYNEQFF

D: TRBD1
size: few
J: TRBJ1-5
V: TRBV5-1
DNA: TGCGCCAGCAGCTTGACGGGACAGGCAAATCAGCCCCAGCATTTT
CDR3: CASSLTGQANQPQHF

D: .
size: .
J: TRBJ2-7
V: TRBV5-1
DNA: TGCGCCAGCAGCTTGGCCGGGGCAGTTTACGAGCAGTACTTC
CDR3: CASSLAGAVYEQYF

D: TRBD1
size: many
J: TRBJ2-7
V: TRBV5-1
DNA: TGCGCCAGCAGCGAGGGGACAGGGAGATACGAGCAGTACTTC
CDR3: CASSEGTGRYEQYF

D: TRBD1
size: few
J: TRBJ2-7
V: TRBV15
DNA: TGTGCCACCAATAAACCGGGACAGGGTCTGGACGAGCAGTACTTC
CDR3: CATNKPGQGLDEQYF

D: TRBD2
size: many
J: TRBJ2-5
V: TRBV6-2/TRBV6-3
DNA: TGTGCCAGCAGTTCCCCTGGGACTAGCGGGGGGTTTGCCTCGAAAGAGACCCAGTACTTC
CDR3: CASSSPGTSGGFASKETQYF

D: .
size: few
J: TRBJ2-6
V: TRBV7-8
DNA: TGTGCCAGCAGCTTAGCCCGGCAGGGAACTGGGGCCAACGTCCTGACTTTC
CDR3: CASSLARQGTGANVLTF

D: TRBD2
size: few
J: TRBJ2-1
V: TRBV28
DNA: TGTGCCAGCAGTTCGTTCGGGACTAGCGGGGGGATCTACAATGAGCAGTTCTTC
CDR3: CASSSFGTSGGIYNEQFF

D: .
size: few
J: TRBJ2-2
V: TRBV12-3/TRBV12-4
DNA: TGTGCCAGCAGTACCGGGACGAAAAGCGGGGAGCTGTTTTTT
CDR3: CASSTGTKSGELFF

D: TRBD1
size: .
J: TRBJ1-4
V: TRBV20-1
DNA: TGCAGTGCTCCGTGGACAGGGGGTAATGAAAAACTGTTTTTT
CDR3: CSAPWTGGNEKLFF

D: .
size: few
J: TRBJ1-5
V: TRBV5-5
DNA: TGTGCCAGCAGCTTGAATAGCTTTAGCAATCAGCCCCAGCATTTT
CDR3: CASSLNSFSNQPQHF

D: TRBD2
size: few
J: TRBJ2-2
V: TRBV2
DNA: TGTGCCAGCAGGAATAGCGGGACGGGTACCGGGGAGCTGTTTTTT
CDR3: CASRNSGTGTGELFF

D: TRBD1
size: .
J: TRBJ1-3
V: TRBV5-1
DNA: TGCGCCAGCAGCAGGGCGGGGACAGGAATTGGAAACACCATATATTTT
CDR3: CASSRAGTGIGNTIYF

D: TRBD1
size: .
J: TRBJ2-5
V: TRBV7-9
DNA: TGTGCCAGCAGCGCCACCGGGACAGGGTTACAAGAGACCCAGTACTTC
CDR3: CASSATGTGLQETQYF

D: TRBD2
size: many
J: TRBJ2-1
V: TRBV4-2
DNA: TGTGCCAGCAGCCCGACTAGCGGGGGCCCTAGCTCCTACAATGAGCAGTTCTTC
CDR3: CASSPTSGGPSSYNEQFF

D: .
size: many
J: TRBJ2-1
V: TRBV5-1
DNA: TGCGCCAGCAGCCGATCCGGACCGAGCTCCTACAATGAGCAGTTCTTC
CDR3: CASSRSGPSSYNEQFF

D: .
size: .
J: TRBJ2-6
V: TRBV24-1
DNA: TGTGCCACCAGTGATGGGAGCTCTGGGGCCAACGTCCTGACTTTC
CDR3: CATSDGSSGANVLTF

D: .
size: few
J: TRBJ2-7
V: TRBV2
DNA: TGTGCCAGTGCGGGACAGCCCCCCTGGGGGCAGTACTTC
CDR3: CASAGQPPWGQYF

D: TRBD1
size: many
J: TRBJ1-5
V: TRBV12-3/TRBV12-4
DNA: TGTGCCAGCAGTTTTGGGTACAGGGGGTTTAATCAGCCCCAGCATTTT
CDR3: CASSFGYRGFNQPQHF

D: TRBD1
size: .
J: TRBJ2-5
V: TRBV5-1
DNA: TGCGCCAGCAGCTCCGACAGGGCCTCGGAGTACTTC
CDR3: CASSSDRASEYF

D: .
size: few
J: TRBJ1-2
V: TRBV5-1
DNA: TGCGCCAGCAGCACCACCCCTTCCAACTATGGCTACACCTTC
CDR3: CASSTTPSNYGYTF

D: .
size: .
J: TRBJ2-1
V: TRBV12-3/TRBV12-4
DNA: TGTGCCAGCAGCCAAAATATTGAGCAGTTCTTC
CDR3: CASSQNIEQFF

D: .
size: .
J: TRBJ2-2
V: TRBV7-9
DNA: TGTGCCAGCAGCTTTCGGCCTGGCACCGGGGAGCTGTTTTTT
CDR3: CASSFRPGTGELFF

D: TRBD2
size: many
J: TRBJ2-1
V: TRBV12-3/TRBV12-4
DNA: TGTGCCAGCAGTTATTGGGCTAGCGGAAGCTCCTACAATGAGCAGTTCTTC
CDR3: CASSYWASGSSYNEQFF

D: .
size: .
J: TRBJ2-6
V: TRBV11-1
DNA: TGTGCCAGCAGCCAATCGGGCGGGGTCCCCCCTGGGGCCAACGTCCTGACTTTC
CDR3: CASSQSGGVPPGANVLTF

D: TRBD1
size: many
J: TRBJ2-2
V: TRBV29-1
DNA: TGCAGCGTTGGACAGGGGATAGACACCGGGGAGCTGTTTTTT
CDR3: CSVGQGIDTGELFF

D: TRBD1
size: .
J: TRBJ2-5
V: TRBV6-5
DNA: TGTGCCAGCAGTTACACGACGAGGGGAACAGGGGACATTGTGACCCAGTACTTC
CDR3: CASSYTTRGTGDIVTQYF

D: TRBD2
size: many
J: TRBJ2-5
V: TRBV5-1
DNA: TGCGCCAGCAGCTTGGTGGCTAGCGGGGGCCCTCAAGAGACCCAGTACTTC
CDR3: CASSLVASGGPQETQYF

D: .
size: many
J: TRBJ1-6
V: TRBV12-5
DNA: TGTGCTAGTGGTTTGCCAAAGTCGGACAGCAATTCACCCCTCCACTTT
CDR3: CASGLPKSDSNSPLHF

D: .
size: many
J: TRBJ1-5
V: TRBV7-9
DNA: TGTGCCAGCAGCTTAGCTTTTGTGGGGAATAGCAATCAGCCCCAGCATTTT
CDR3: CASSLAFVGNSNQPQHF

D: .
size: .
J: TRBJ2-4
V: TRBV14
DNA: TGTGCCAGCAGCCAAGTTGGGGCTTTAAACATTCAGTACTTC
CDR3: CASSQVGALNIQYF

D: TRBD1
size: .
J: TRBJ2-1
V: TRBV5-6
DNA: TGTGCCAGCAGCCATAGGTTGGACAGGGGGCACAATGAGCAGTTCTTC
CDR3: CASSHRLDRGHNEQFF

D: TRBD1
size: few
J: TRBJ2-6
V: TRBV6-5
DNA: TGTGCCAGCAGTTACACGGGACAGGGAATTTCTGGGGCCAACGTCCTGACTTTC
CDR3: CASSYTGQGISGANVLTF

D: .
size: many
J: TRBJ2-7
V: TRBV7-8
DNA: TGTGCCAGCAGCTTCAACCCTTGGGGGGTTCCACCCTACGAGCAGTACTTC
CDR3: CASSFNPWGVPPYEQYF

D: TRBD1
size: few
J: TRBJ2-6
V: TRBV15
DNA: TGTGCCACCAGCAAGGGACAGTCAGTCTCTGGGGCCAACGTCCTGACTTTC
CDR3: CATSKGQSVSGANVLTF

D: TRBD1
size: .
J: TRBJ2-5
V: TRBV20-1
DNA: TGCAGTGCTAGAGATGGGGCAGGGGGAGAGACCCAGTACTTC
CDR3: CSARDGAGGETQYF

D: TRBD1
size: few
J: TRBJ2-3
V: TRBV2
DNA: TGTGCCAGCAGTTCAACGCTGGACAGGGGGCGCATGGGTACGCAGTATTTT
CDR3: CASSSTLDRGRMGTQYF

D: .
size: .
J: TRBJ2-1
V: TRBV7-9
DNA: TGTGCCAGCAGCTTGTTGCCCGTGGGGCAGTTCTTC
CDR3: CASSLLPVGQFF

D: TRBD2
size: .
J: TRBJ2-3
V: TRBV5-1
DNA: TGCGCCAGCAGCTTAGTGGTAGCGGGAGTAGGCGATACGCAGTATTTT
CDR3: CASSLVVAGVGDTQYF

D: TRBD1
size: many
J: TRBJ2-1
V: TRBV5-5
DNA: TGTGCCAGCAGCCCGAAGCGGGACAGGGTCTCTGAGCAGTTCTTC
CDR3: CASSPKRDRVSEQFF

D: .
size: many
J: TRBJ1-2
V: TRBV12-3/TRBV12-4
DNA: TGTGCCAGCAGGGGGAAGGTTTGGGGCTACACCTTC
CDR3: CASRGKVWGYTF

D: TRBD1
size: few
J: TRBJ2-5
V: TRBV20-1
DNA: TGCAGTGCGCGGACAGGGGGCGCGGGGGAGACCCAGTACTTC
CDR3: CSARTGGAGETQYF